Listed below are T cell receptor beta chains from one sample, sequenced in a study of cytomegalovirus exposure and HLA in healthy donors. Sequencing used immunoSEQ multiplex PCR; TCRdb keeps in-frame clones, though not all of them. Among around 30,000 clones, approximately 90% were seen once, and the ten largest hold under 3%. Sequences were obtained from PBMCs. The source is a boy aged 5-17 years in good health and CMV-seronegative. Both conserved end residues are part of each CDR3. D genes are given only for firm matches. A clone size is listed for some rows: how often the clone was seen (once, few, many), or a class if it is expanded.

clone size,D gene,J gene,V gene,CDR3 DNA,CDR3 protein
-,TRBD1,TRBJ1-1,TRBV5-1,TGCGCCAGCAGCTTGGCGCCAGGGGGAAGCACTGAAGCTTTCTTT,CASSLAPGGSTEAFF
-,-,TRBJ2-5,TRBV18,TGTGCCAGCTCACCCGACTTCCAAGAGACCCAGTACTTC,CASSPDFQETQYF
-,-,TRBJ1-6,TRBV28,TGTGCCGCCAGGGTCGGGTCAGGGAATCAATCACCCCTCCACTTT,CAARVGSGNQSPLHF
-,TRBD1,TRBJ1-2,TRBV9,TGTGCCAGCAGCGCGGACAGGGGGAAAAATGGCTACACCTTC,CASSADRGKNGYTF
-,TRBD1,TRBJ1-6,TRBV5-4,TGTGCCAGCAGCCGAAGGGGACAGTCGGGTTCACCCCTCCACTTT,CASSRRGQSGSPLHF
-,-,TRBJ1-1,TRBV5-1,TGCGCCAGCAGCCCGACGACTGGACAGAGTGAAGCTTTCTTT,CASSPTTGQSEAFF
once,-,TRBJ1-2,TRBV29-1,TGCAGCGTAAAGGACAGAATTTCGAACTATGGCTACACCTTC,CSVKDRISNYGYTF
few,-,TRBJ1-5,TRBV5-6,TGTGCCAGCAGCTTGGCTACCCAGCCCCAGCATTTT,CASSLATQPQHF
few,TRBD1,TRBJ2-7,TRBV7-9,TGTGCCAGCAGCCCCCAGGGGGCCTGGGAGCAGTACTTC,CASSPQGAWEQYF
-,-,TRBJ1-2,TRBV7-9,TGTGCCAGCAGCGAACAGGGATATGGCTACACCTTC,CASSEQGYGYTF
-,TRBD1,TRBJ2-2,TRBV13,TGTGCCAGCAGCTCTAGCGTCGGGACAGGGCGTAACACCGGGGAGCTGTTTTTT,CASSSSVGTGRNTGELFF
once,TRBD1,TRBJ2-5,TRBV25-1,TGTGCCAGCGACTCATCCGGAGCAGGGACAGAAGAGACCCAGTACTTC,CASDSSGAGTEETQYF
-,TRBD2,TRBJ2-5,TRBV7-2,TGTGCCAGCAGCCAAGGGACTAGCGGAACGCTGACGACCCAGTACTTC,CASSQGTSGTLTTQYF
-,TRBD1,TRBJ1-3,TRBV15,TGTGCCACCAGCAGAGATAAGCGCGGGGGACAGGGGGCGCGGGGAAACACCATATATTTT,CATSRDKRGGQGARGNTIYF
once,TRBD2,TRBJ2-5,TRBV29-1,TGCAGCGTAGCCGGGTCGGGGGGGCCGGAGACCCAGTACTTC,CSVAGSGGPETQYF
-,-,TRBJ2-1,TRBV2,TGTGCCAGCAGTATTCAGGGCCATACCTCCTACAATGAGCAGTTCTTC,CASSIQGHTSYNEQFF
-,-,TRBJ2-3,TRBV29-1,TGCAGCGTTGGGGCACTTAGCACAGATACGCAGTATTTT,CSVGALSTDTQYF
-,-,TRBJ1-2,TRBV2,TGTGCCAGCAGTGAATCCCCGCGGGGGGGCGGCTACACCTTC,CASSESPRGGGYTF
-,TRBD2,TRBJ2-1,TRBV29-1,TGCAGCGTTGATGCCCGCGGGGGGTCCTGGAATGAGCAGTTCTTC,CSVDARGGSWNEQFF
few,-,TRBJ2-5,TRBV7-2,TGTGCCAGCAGCTTAGTAGCCCAAGAGACCCAGTACTTC,CASSLVAQETQYF
-,-,TRBJ2-1,TRBV7-8,TGTGCCAGCAGCCTTAAAGAAGGAGCGGTACTCAATGAGCAGTTCTTC,CASSLKEGAVLNEQFF
-,-,TRBJ1-6,TRBV27,TGTGCCAGCAGGCCCTTGGGGGGGAATTCACCCCTCCACTTT,CASRPLGGNSPLHF
-,-,TRBJ1-1,TRBV20-1,TGCAGTGCTATTAAGAACACTGAAGCTTTCTTT,CSAIKNTEAFF
-,TRBD1,TRBJ2-5,TRBV7-2,TGTGCCAGCAGCAGTCCAGGGGGAGTCTTCCAAGAGACCCAGTACTTC,CASSSPGGVFQETQYF
-,-,TRBJ2-5,TRBV19,TGTGCCAGTAGTGATCCGGGACTCCAAGAGACCCAGTACTTC,CASSDPGLQETQYF
few,-,TRBJ2-2,TRBV9,TGTGCCAGCAGCAACACCTACACCGGGGAGCTGTTTTTT,CASSNTYTGELFF
few,TRBD2,TRBJ2-1,TRBV28,TGTGCCAGTAGAAAGACTAGCGGGGGGGCCTACAATGAGCAGTTCTTC,CASRKTSGGAYNEQFF
-,-,TRBJ2-3,TRBV19,TGTGCCGCCGGTCGCAACCCTTCTAGGCAGTATTTT,CAAGRNPSRQYF
-,-,TRBJ1-2,TRBV5-1,TGCGCCAGCAGCTTGGTAGTGGGAGGGCCCTATGGCTACACCTTC,CASSLVVGGPYGYTF
-,TRBD1,TRBJ2-1,TRBV5-5,TGTGCCAGCAGCTTGAGGGGACAGGGGATATTCAATGAGCAGTTCTTC,CASSLRGQGIFNEQFF
-,-,TRBJ1-5,TRBV5-8,TGTGCCAGCAGCTTGGCTAGGGGCCAGCCCCAGCATTTT,CASSLARGQPQHF
-,TRBD1,TRBJ1-2,TRBV4-2,TGTGCCAGCAGCCAACTTGGACAGGGGGGCGACTATGGCTACACCTTC,CASSQLGQGGDYGYTF
-,TRBD1,TRBJ1-1,TRBV6-4,TGTGCCAGCAGTGACTCCACAGGGGCCCAGGTTGCTTTCTTT,CASSDSTGAQVAFF
-,-,TRBJ1-2,TRBV5-1,TGCGCCAGCAGCTTGGACAATAACTATGGCTACACCTTC,CASSLDNNYGYTF
-,-,TRBJ2-1,TRBV15,TGTGCCACCAGCAGACCCGTCAATGAGCAGTTCTTC,CATSRPVNEQFF
-,TRBD1,TRBJ2-5,TRBV5-6,TGTGCCAGCAGCTTGGTTGGCAGGGGGATGTACCAAGAGACCCAGTACTTC,CASSLVGRGMYQETQYF
-,-,TRBJ2-5,TRBV15,TGTGCCACCAGCACCCCAACAGGGACCCAGTACTTC,CATSTPTGTQYF
once,-,TRBJ1-2,TRBV2,TGTGCCAGCAGTCTAAGGTCCTACTACACCCCCTATGGCTACACCTTC,CASSLRSYYTPYGYTF
-,-,TRBJ1-3,TRBV6-6,TGTGCCAGCAGTTACGCGGGGGGGAACACCATATATTTT,CASSYAGGNTIYF
-,-,TRBJ2-3,TRBV5-4,TGTGCCAGCAGCTTGAGGGGTGACAGCACAGATACGCAGTATTTT,CASSLRGDSTDTQYF
-,-,TRBJ2-3,TRBV18,TGTGCCAGCTCACCAGGTTCAGCAGATACGCAGTATTTT,CASSPGSADTQYF
-,-,TRBJ2-2,TRBV5-1,TGCGCCAGCAGCCCCGGAGGGGCGAACACCGGGGAGCTGTTTTTT,CASSPGGANTGELFF
few,-,TRBJ2-7,TRBV7-9,TGTGCCAGCAGCTTAGCCGGGAAACTTTACGAGCAGTACTTC,CASSLAGKLYEQYF
-,TRBD2,TRBJ2-4,TRBV9,TGTGCCAGCAGCGTGGAGGGACTAGCAGTAGACATTCAGTACTTC,CASSVEGLAVDIQYF
few,TRBD1,TRBJ2-7,TRBV7-9,TGTGCCAGCAGCTCAAGCTCGCTAGGACAGGGGTTCTACGAGCAGTACTTC,CASSSSSLGQGFYEQYF
once,TRBD1,TRBJ1-6,TRBV4-2,TGTGCCAGCAGCCAAGAACCCCCGGACAGGAATTCACCCCTCCACTTT,CASSQEPPDRNSPLHF
few,-,TRBJ2-7,TRBV6-5,TGTGCCAGCAGTTACGTCGGACTATCCTACGAGCAGTACTTC,CASSYVGLSYEQYF